Presented here are 32 T cell receptor beta chains from one specimen sequenced in a study of human CD8 memory T cell subsets. Sequencing libraries of TCR beta were made by UMI-labeled 5' RACE. TCRdb reprocessed the 5' RACE reads and keeps a single row for each CDR3 protein, giving no DNA. The ten top clones account for about 32%, within a sample of 4,200 or so distinct CDR3 sequences. Sequenced material: CD8+ effector memory T cells (TEM) sorted from PBMCs. The subset is: effector memory CD8 T cells, CCR7- CD45RO+ CD95+. These receptors were obtained from a human donor in good health.

V usage is TRBV11-2 and J usage is TRBJ2-2; TCRdb returns TRBD2, unconfirmable since there is no DNA. The CDR3 has 14 residues. The germline V gene encodes CDR1 SGHAT and CDR2 FQNNGV. CDR3 loop: CASSFIASNGELFF.

The chain is built from TRBV29-1 and TRBJ2-7; TCRdb designates TRBD2, a call that cannot be tested without DNA. Germline CDR1 is SQVTM and CDR2 is ANQGSEA. This CDR3 has 15 amino acids. The CDR3 protein is CSVGGQGLHSYEQYF.

Here the CDR3 reads CASSLAERYNEQFF. The chain carries TRBV7-6 and TRBJ2-1. This CDR3 has 14 residues. Germline V gene data show CDR1 as SGHVS and CDR2 as FNYEAQ. The full variable domain, with the rest looked up from reference TRBV7-6 and TRBJ2-1, is GAGVSQSPRYKVTKRGQDVALRCDPISGHVSLYWYRQALGQGPEFLTYFNYEAQQDKSGLPNDRFSAERPEGSISTLTIQRTEQRDSAMYRCASSLAERYNEQFFGPGTRLTVL.

The chain has TRBV20-1 and TRBJ2-1; with no DNA, the TCRdb D assignment of TRBD2 cannot be verified. This CDR3 comprises 17 residues. Germline CDR1 and CDR2: DFQATT and SNEGSKA (reference sequence). CDR3 region: CSARDELPGLIVNEQFF.

This clonotype is identified as medium-sized from frequency. The chain carries TRBV6-5 and TRBJ2-3. The CDR3 has 12 residues. Germline values: CDR1 MNHEY, CDR2 SVGAGI. The CDR3 spells CASTSVTDTQYF.

Measured by frequency, this clonotype is medium-sized. The genes are TRBV25-1 and TRBJ2-2; TCRdb names TRBD2, which stays unverified in the absence of DNA. This CDR3 region has 15 residues. Germline CDR1 is MGHDK and CDR2 is SYGVNS. The CDR3 region is CASSEALAGAGELFF.

This chain links TRBV5-1 with TRBJ2-5; the D call of TRBD2 rests on TCRdb alone, since no DNA is present to check it. The CDR3 loop spans 15 amino acids. Looked up from germline, CDR1 is SGHRS and CDR2 is YFSETQ. The CDR3 sequence: CASSARGRDQETQYF.

The chain recombines TRBV6-2 or TRBV6-3 with TRBJ2-5. The CDR3 covers 14 residues. In germline, CDR1 is MNHEY, CDR2 SVGEGT. This chain's CDR3 is CASSPTQEGATQYF.

This chain joins TRBV20-1 and TRBJ2-1; the TCRdb D gene call, TRBD1, has no DNA to confirm it. Germline CDR1 and CDR2: DFQATT and SNEGSKA (reference sequence). This CDR3 is 16 amino acids long. The CDR3 sequence is CSARDPGQGDYNEQFF.

V and J are TRBV19 and TRBJ2-1; TCRdb's assignment of TRBD1 cannot be checked, as there is no DNA. The CDR3 covers 17 residues. Looked up from germline, CDR1 is LNHDA and CDR2 is SQIVND (reference sequence). The CDR3 sequence is CASSPGPQESYYNEQFF.

This chain joins TRBV29-1 and TRBJ2-3; TCRdb designates TRBD1, a call that cannot be tested without DNA. CDR3 length: 16 amino acids. Germline CDR1 is SQVTM and CDR2 is ANQGSEA. The CDR3 sequence: CSVQQIGTGGTDTQYF.

The CDR3 here is CSASGKACQPQHF. The chain couples TRBV20-1 to TRBJ1-5. The CDR3 is 13 amino acids. Per the germline V gene, CDR1 is DFQATT and CDR2 is SNEGSKA (reference sequence).

This chain uses TRBV20-1 with TRBJ2-7; the TRBD2 assignment by TCRdb is unverifiable without DNA. Germline CDR1 reads DFQATT; CDR2 reads SNEGSKA (reference sequence). CDR3 length: 13 amino acids. CDR3 loop: CSATGTRPYEQYF.

This CDR3 reads CASSLEEALPVSYGYTF. The chain employs TRBV5-6 and TRBJ1-2. The CDR3 loop spans 17 amino acids. CDR1 and CDR2 from the germline V gene are SGHDT and YYEEEE.

This sequence joins TRBV6-4 and TRBJ2-2. Looked up from germline, CDR1 is MRHNA and CDR2 is SNTAGT. The CDR3 has 15 amino acids. CDR3 region: CASSDSPGNTGELFF.

The rearrangement links TRBV27 to TRBJ2-1; the D call from TCRdb, TRBD2, cannot be confirmed without DNA. Looked up from germline, CDR1 is MNHEY and CDR2 is SMNVEV (reference sequence). The CDR3 runs to 15 residues. CDR3 protein: CASSSTSGAYNEQFF.

The CDR3 here is CASSLGSEQFF. V usage is TRBV7-9 and J usage is TRBJ2-1. The CDR3 runs to 11 residues. The germline V gene has CDR1 SEHNR and CDR2 FQNEAQ (reference sequence).

V and J are TRBV15 and TRBJ1-1. The CDR3 length is 15 residues. The germline V gene has CDR1 LNHNV and CDR2 YYDKDF (reference sequence). The CDR3 is CATSRDFGGGTEAFF.

The chain combines TRBV28 with TRBJ1-5; TCRdb lists TRBD1, though no DNA is available to test this call. Per germline, CDR1 MDHEN and CDR2 SYDVKM. The CDR3 loop spans 15 amino acids. CDR3 sequence: CASSLSGDNNQPQHF.

The J gene is TRBJ2-7, the V gene TRBV4-3; with no DNA, the TCRdb D assignment of TRBD2 cannot be verified. The CDR3 covers 16 residues. Germline V gene sequence: CDR1 LGHNA, CDR2 YSLEER. The CDR3 sequence is CASSRALASGKDEQYF.

This chain uses TRBV25-1 with TRBJ2-1; without DNA, the TCRdb call of TRBD1 cannot be checked. The CDR3 totals 12 residues. Germline V gene lookup returns CDR1 MGHDK and CDR2 SYGVNS. CDR3 protein: CASRDRYNEQFF.

The gene calls are TRBV4-1 and TRBJ2-3. This CDR3 comprises 17 residues. The germline gives CDR1 MGHRA, CDR2 YSYEKL. The CDR3 protein is CASSQESESLVTDTQYF.

The V and J genes are TRBV7-9 and TRBJ2-7. Per germline, CDR1 SEHNR and CDR2 FQNEAQ (reference sequence). The CDR3 has 14 residues. The CDR3 protein is CASTSITIYYEQYF.

The CDR3 spells CASSVGLEINEQFF. The genes are TRBV9 and TRBJ2-1; TCRdb outputs TRBD2, but without DNA this stays unchecked. CDR3 length equals 14 residues. Germline V gives CDR1 SGDLS, CDR2 YYNGEE. Full variable domain (outside the CDR3, taken from reference TRBV9 and TRBJ2-1): DSGVTQTPKHLITATGQRVTLRCSPRSGDLSVYWYQQSLDQGLQFLIQYYNGEERAKGNILERFSAQQFPDLHSELNLSSLELGDSALYFCASSVGLEINEQFFGPGTRLTVL.

The V call is TRBV15, the J call TRBJ1-4; absent DNA, TCRdb's TRBD1 call cannot be checked. The CDR3 loop spans 15 amino acids. Germline CDR1 reads LNHNV; CDR2 reads YYDKDF (reference sequence). The CDR3 reads CATSRETGGNEKLFF.

This chain connects TRBV28 to TRBJ2-1; TCRdb's assignment of TRBD2 cannot be checked, as there is no DNA. The CDR3 extends over 16 amino acids. Germline assignment: CDR1 MDHEN and CDR2 SYDVKM. CDR3 protein: CASSLVSELTYNEQFF.

The rearrangement uses TRBV10-2 and TRBJ1-2. The CDR3 loop spans 13 amino acids. CDR1 and CDR2 (germline): WSHSY, SAAADI. The CDR3 is CASRERVVSGYTF.

This rearrangement joins TRBV4-3 to TRBJ2-1; TCRdb calls TRBD2, which cannot be checked without DNA. Germline assignment: CDR1 LGHNA and CDR2 YSLEER. The CDR3 is 17 amino acids. The CDR3 reads CASSQDGAGGPGNEQFF.

In terms of frequency, this clonotype is medium-sized. V gene TRBV3-1 combines with J gene TRBJ2-2; the D call from TCRdb, TRBD1, cannot be confirmed without DNA. The CDR3 loop spans 18 amino acids. The germline gives CDR1 LGHDT, CDR2 YNNKEL (reference sequence). CDR3: CASSPEGGAGIVTGELFF.

Its frequency marks this clonotype as medium-sized. This sequence joins TRBV5-1 and TRBJ2-7. The germline gives CDR1 SGHRS, CDR2 YFSETQ. This CDR3 has 13 residues. The CDR3 spells CASSSDRFHEQYF.

In terms of frequency, this clonotype is medium-sized (0.01 to 0.1%). This chain uses TRBV20-1 with TRBJ1-1; TCRdb reports TRBD1, a call that lacks DNA to check it against. The CDR3 has 14 residues. Germline CDR1 and CDR2: DFQATT and SNEGSKA (reference sequence). The CDR3 protein is CSARDPGRNTEAFF.

This chain links TRBV2 with TRBJ2-3. The CDR3 extends over 16 amino acids. CDR1 is SNHLY and CDR2 is FYNNEI in the germline V gene. The CDR3 is CASSEVVMYSTDTQYF.